This T cell receptor (beta chain) was documented in a study of response to subunit inactivated influenza vaccine (dated by TCRdb to between 2017 and 2018). As for the study more broadly: The study used deep quantitative T cell receptor repertoire profiling to track responses to a trivalent subunit inactivated influenza vaccine.

Study-wide conclusions, independent of this receptor: The authors proposed that each seasonal influenza vaccination may bring in only a limited number of new T cells.

Reading from cysteine to phenylalanine, the CDR3 counts 14 amino acids. Kept here is only the CDR3 DNA, which spans 42 bases and is read in frame from base 1. The junction shows trimming of 7 bases on V and 4 bases on J, plus 17 bases between the germline ends. CDR1 MNHEY and CDR2 SVGEGT were looked up in the germline V gene. Libraries were prepared through RT-PCR. Sequenced on an Illumina HiSeq 2500. TCRdb reran the public reads through fastp at Q25 and MiXCR, keeping productive beta chains. Rows merge per CDR3 protein into single entries with the most common DNA and genes. The sample data list 600,000 to 700,000 distinct CDR3 sequences, and about 14% of these were observed just once. Together, the top ten hold 6.5% to 8% of the sample. This clonotype was observed a few times. Which antigen it targets is not known. The input lacks base qualities; no much larger clone sits a single base away.

The V and J genes are TRBV6-2 or TRBV6-3 and TRBJ2-7, with TRBD1 perhaps the D gene, on 6 matching bases. Here the sequenced sample was PBMCs from blood, taken 14 to 15 days before vaccination. This receptor was taken from a man aged 50 to 60 who received an inactivated influenza vaccine. Donor details come from another sample of the same person, matched by shared clones. The CDR3 protein: CASTLRGQYYEQYF. The DNA sequence follows: TGTGCCAGCACCCTCCGAGGACAGTATTACGAGCAGTACTTC.